This entry lists 6 T cell receptor beta chains sequenced from one sample in a study of ipilimumab plus nivolumab after autologous stem cell transplantation. The repertoire was sequenced with immunoSEQ multiplex PCR; TCRdb's copy has only in-frame clones and lacks some. This table has tens of thousands of clones, about 83% appearing once. Sample: PBMCs, taken in a trial of ipilimumab plus nivolumab as post-transplant consolidation. These TCRs come from a male donor with diffuse large B-cell lymphoma.

This chain connects TRBV30 to TRBJ2-1, with 8 bases matching TRBD2. V was pared by 2 bases and J by 9 bases, with 9 bases of the junction left unmatched. Looked up from germline, CDR1 is GTSNPN and CDR2 is SVGIG (reference sequence). The CDR3 contains 14 residues. CDR3 nucleotide sequence: TGTGCCTGGAGTCTCCCCGGGGGGGTCATTGAGCAGTTCTTC. Protein: CAWSLPGGVIEQFF.

The V call is TRBV7-2, the J call TRBJ2-3; tentatively, D is TRBD1 or TRBD2 (5 bases each). V dropped 2 bases and J dropped 2 bases, with 14 bases sitting between them. The CDR3 is made up of 16 amino acids. Germline values: CDR1 SGHTA, CDR2 FQGNSA. In DNA, the CDR3 is TGTGCCAGCAGCTTACAAGTCGGGGCGTACACAGATACGCAGTATTTT. It specifies CASSLQVGAYTDTQYF.

The chain carries TRBV4-3 and TRBJ1-1, with D unclear. The CDR3 is 13 amino acids. V lost 2 bases to trimming and J lost 2 bases, with 6 bases between them. Germline-derived CDR1 and CDR2 are LGHNA and YSLEER. Here the CDR3 DNA reads TGCGCCAGCAGCCAACCCCCCAACACTGAAGCTTTCTTT. Amino acids: CASSQPPNTEAFF.

This clone has only a few counts. V and J are TRBV5-5 and TRBJ1-1; D is ambiguous. Looked up from germline, CDR1 is SGHKS and CDR2 is YYEKEE (reference sequence). The length of the CDR3 is 13 residues. V gave up 2 bases and J gave up 1 base, with 6 bases separating them. The CDR3 DNA sequence: TGTGCCAGCAGCTTTTCAGAGAACACTGAAGCTTTCTTT. Protein sequence: CASSFSENTEAFF.

The V and J genes are TRBV5-6 and TRBJ2-2; D may be TRBD1 (6 bases). CDR1 is SGHDT and CDR2 is YYEEEE in the germline V gene. CDR3 size: 14 residues. V was pared by 6 bases and J by 4 bases, with 13 bases between. CDR3 loop: CASTLGASTGELFF. CDR3 nucleotides: TGTGCCAGCACACTGGGGGCATCCACCGGGGAGCTGTTTTTT. Together with reference TRBV5-6 and TRBJ2-2, the CDR3 gives the full variable domain: DAGVTQSPTHLIKTRGQQVTLRCSPKSGHDTVSWYQQALGQGPQFIFQYYEEEERQRGNFPDRFSGHQFPNYSSELNVNALLLGDSALYLCASTLGASTGELFFGEGSRLTVL.

The genes are TRBV19 and TRBJ2-1; 10 bases align to TRBD2. The CDR3 covers 16 residues. CDR1 LNHDA and CDR2 SQIVND come from the germline V gene (reference sequence). The V segment lost 5 bases and the J segment 4 bases; nucleotides outside the gene matches: 8. CDR3 nucleotide sequence: TGTGCCAGTAGTGTTAGCGGGGGGTCTATATACAATGAGCAGTTCTTC. As protein: CASSVSGGSIYNEQFF.